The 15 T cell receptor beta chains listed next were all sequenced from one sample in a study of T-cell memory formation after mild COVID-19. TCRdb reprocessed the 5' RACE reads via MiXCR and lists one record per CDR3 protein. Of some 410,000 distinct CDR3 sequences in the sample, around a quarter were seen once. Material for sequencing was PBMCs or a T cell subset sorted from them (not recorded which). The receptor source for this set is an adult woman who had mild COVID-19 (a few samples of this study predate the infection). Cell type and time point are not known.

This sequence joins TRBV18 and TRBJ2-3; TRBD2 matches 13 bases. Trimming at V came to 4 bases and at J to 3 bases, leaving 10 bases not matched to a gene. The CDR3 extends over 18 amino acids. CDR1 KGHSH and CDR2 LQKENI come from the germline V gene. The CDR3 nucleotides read TGTGCCAGCTCACTCCGGACTAGCGGGGGCCGACCGACAGATACGCAGTATTTT. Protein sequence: CASSLRTSGGRPTDTQYF.

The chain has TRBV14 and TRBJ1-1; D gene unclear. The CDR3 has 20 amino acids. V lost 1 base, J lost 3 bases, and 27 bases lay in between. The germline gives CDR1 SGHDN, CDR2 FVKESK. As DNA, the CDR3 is TGTGCCAGCAGCCAAGGTGGCTGGTCCTGGGGAAGTAAAATGGACACTGAAGCTTTCTTT. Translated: CASSQGGWSWGSKMDTEAFF.

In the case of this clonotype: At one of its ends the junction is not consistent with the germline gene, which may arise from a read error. The CDR3 loop reads CSAREGLAGIGF. In nucleotides, the CDR3 is TGCAGTGCTAGAGAGGGACTAGCGGGAATAGGCTTC. The rearrangement joins TRBV20-1 to TRBJ2-1; TRBD2 matches 13 bases. The CDR3 runs 12 residues. CDR1 DFQATT and CDR2 SNEGSKA come from the germline V gene (reference sequence).

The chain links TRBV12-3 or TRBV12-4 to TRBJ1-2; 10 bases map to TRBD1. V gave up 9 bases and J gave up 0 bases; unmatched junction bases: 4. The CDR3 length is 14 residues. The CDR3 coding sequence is TGTGCCAGTTCGGGGACAGGGGCTAACTATGGCTACACCTTC. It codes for CASSGTGANYGYTF.

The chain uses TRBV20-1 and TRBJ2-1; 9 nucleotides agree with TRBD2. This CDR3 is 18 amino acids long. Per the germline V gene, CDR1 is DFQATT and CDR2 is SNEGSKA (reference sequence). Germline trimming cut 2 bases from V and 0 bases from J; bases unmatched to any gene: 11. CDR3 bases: TGCAGTGCTAGACCCGGGGGACTAGCTTCTAGCTCCTACAATGAGCAGTTCTTC. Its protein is CSARPGGLASSSYNEQFF.

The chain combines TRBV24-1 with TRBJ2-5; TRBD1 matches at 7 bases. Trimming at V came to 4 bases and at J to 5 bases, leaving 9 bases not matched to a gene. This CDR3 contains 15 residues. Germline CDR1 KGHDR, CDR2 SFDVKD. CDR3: CATSEQGRAGETQYF. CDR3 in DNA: TGTGCCACCAGTGAACAGGGGAGAGCCGGGGAGACCCAGTACTTC.

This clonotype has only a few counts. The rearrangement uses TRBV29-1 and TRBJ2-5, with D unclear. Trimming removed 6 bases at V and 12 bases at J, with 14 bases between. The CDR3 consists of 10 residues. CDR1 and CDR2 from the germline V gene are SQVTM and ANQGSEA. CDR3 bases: TGCAGCGTGAAGGACGGCCACAAGTACTTC. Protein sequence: CSVKDGHKYF.

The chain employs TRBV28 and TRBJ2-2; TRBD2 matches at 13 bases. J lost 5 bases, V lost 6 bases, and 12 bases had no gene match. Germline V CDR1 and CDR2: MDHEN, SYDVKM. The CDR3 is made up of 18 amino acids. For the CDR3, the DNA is TGTGCCAGCAGGGGATATACCTGGACTAGCGGGAGAACCGGGGAGCTGTTTTTT. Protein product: CASRGYTWTSGRTGELFF.

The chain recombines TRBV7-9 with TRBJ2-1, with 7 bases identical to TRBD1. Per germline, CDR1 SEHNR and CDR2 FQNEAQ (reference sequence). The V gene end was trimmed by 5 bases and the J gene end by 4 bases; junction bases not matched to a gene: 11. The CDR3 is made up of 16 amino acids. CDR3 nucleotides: TGTGCCAGCAGCGTAGACAGGGCGCCGAGGTACAATGAGCAGTTCTTC. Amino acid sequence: CASSVDRAPRYNEQFF.

The CDR3 sequence: CASAGDFFSHEQYF. CDR3 sequence (DNA): TGTGCCAGCGCAGGAGACTTCTTTTCGCACGAGCAGTACTTC. This sequence joins TRBV7-8 and TRBJ2-7; D is unclear. Trimming stripped 8 bases from V and 5 bases from J, with 19 bases between. CDR3 size: 14 residues. The germline gives CDR1 SGHVS, CDR2 FQNEAQ.

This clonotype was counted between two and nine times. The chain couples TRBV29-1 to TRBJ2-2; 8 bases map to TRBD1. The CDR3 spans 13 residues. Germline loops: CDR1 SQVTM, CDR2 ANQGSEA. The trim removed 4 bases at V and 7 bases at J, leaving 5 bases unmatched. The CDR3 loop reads CSVVQGGNGELFF. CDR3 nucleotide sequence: TGCAGCGTTGTACAGGGGGGTAACGGGGAGCTGTTTTTT.

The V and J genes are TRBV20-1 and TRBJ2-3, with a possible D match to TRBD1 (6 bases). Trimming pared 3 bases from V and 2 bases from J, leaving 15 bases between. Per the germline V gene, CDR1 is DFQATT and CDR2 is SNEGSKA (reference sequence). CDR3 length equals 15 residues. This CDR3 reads CSASAPGQNTDTQYF. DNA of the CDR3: TGCAGTGCTAGTGCTCCGGGACAAAACACAGATACGCAGTATTTT.

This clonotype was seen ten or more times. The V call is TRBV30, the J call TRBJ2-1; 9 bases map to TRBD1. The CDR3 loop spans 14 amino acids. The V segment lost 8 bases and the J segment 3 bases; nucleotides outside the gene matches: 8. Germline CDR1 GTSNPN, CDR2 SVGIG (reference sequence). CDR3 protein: CARSTGGIYNEQFF. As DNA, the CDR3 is TGTGCCAGATCCACAGGGGGCATCTACAATGAGCAGTTCTTC.

The CDR3 DNA reads as TGCGCCAGCACGGCCTTGGGGGTAGCGGGAGTGGTTGACACCGGGGAGCTGTTTTTT. Translated, it gives CASTALGVAGVVDTGELFF. The chain joins TRBV5-1 to TRBJ2-2; 9 bases match TRBD2. V dropped 6 bases and J dropped 3; count of bases not matched to a gene: 18. The length of the CDR3 is 19 residues. From germline, CDR1 is SGHRS and CDR2 YFSETQ.

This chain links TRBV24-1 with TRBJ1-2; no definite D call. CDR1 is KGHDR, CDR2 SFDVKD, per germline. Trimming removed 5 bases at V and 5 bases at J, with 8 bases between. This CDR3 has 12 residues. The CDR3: CATSAGVYGYTF. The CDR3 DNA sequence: TGTGCCACCAGTGCAGGAGTGTATGGCTACACCTTC.